This TCR beta chain was recorded in a study of cytomegalovirus exposure and HLA in healthy donors (dated 2017 in TCRdb). Looking at the study overall: The 500 to 800 repertoires of the first cohort and the 110 or so validation repertoires were produced on the same platform, according to a later analysis. The aim of the study was to test whether cataloging public T cell receptors could identify signatures of past pathogen exposure. In addition to the first cohort of 500 to 850 subjects, a separate validation cohort of 120 different subjects was used. The study combined high-throughput TCR immunosequencing, statistical association of individual TCRs with disease status, and machine learning to predict cytomegalovirus infection status.

The CDR3 holds 12 amino acids from the cysteine to the phenylalanine. The DNA shown is the 36-base CDR3, in frame from base 1. V lost 8 bases and J lost 5 bases; the stretch between them is 12 bases long. For CDR1 and CDR2, the germline V gene (reference sequence) lists LNHDA and SQIVND. The paper as a whole reports these results and caveats: A total of roughly 160 TCR beta chains were listed by the study as associated with cytomegalovirus. The validation cohort had no HLA typing available for a later analysis, so co-occurrence within that cohort was assessed over all 110 or so repertoires. Subsequent analysis determined that TCRs grouped into clusters in the first cohort also showed a tendency toward co-occurrence across the 120 or so validation repertoires, and about 93% of cluster scores exceeded 0. In vitro tests confirmed that three of the cytomegalovirus-associated TCR beta chains recognize cytomegalovirus antigens. While some public TCRs were present in many individuals, most TCR sequences turned up only very rarely across donors. In both the original and validation cohorts, the classifier was reported to diagnose cytomegalovirus status with high specificity and sensitivity. According to the authors, the approach could potentially be generalized to other disease states and immunological phenotypes.

Library creation used the immunoSEQ multiplex PCR assay. For the original study's pipeline: To diagnose cytomegalovirus status from the catalog of TCR beta chain sequences, a statistical classification framework was built. The table was pulled from immuneACCESS by TCRdb, which kept in-frame rearrangements only. Such tables lose some clones; where checked, under half of the loss comes from unresolved V genes, and the rest has no known cause. That table furnishes V, J and clone size, whereas the DNA furnished D and trimming. In all, the sample holds fewer than 400,000 clones, and 86% of those were seen once. The ten biggest clones cover about 0.8% of the sample. Separate from the roughly 650-subject first cohort, the validation cohort of 90 to 150 subjects was the group to which the donors belonged. Comments on this clone: The antigen this receptor binds is unknown. The record has no base qualities; no much larger clone is one base away.

Sequenced sample: PBMCs. This sequence was found in a woman aged 18-29 years in good health and CMV-seronegative. The chain was built from TRBV19 and TRBJ1-1; matching of 6 bases hints at TRBD1 as the D gene. The CDR3 is CASFTGRTEAFF. The DNA is as follows: TGTGCCAGTTTCACAGGGCGGACTGAAGCTTTCTTT.